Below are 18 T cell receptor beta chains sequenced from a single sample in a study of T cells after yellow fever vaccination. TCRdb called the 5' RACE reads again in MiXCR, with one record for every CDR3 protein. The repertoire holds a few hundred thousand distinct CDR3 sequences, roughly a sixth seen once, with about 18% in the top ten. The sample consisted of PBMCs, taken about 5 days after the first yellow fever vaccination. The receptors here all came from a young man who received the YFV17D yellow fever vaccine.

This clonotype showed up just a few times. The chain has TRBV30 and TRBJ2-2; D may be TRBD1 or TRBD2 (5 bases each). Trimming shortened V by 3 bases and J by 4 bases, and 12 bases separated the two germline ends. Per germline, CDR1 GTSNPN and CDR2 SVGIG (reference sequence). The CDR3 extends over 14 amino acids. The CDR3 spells CAWRRGAPTGELFF. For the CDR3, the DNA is TGTGCCTGGAGACGAGGGGCCCCCACCGGGGAGCTGTTTTTT.

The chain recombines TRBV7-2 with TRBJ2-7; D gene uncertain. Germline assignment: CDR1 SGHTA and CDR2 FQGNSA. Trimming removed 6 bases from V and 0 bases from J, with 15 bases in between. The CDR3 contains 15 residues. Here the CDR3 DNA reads TGTGCCAGCAGTTCGGGCGGCTCCAGCTCCTACGAGCAGTACTTC. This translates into CASSSGGSSSYEQYF.

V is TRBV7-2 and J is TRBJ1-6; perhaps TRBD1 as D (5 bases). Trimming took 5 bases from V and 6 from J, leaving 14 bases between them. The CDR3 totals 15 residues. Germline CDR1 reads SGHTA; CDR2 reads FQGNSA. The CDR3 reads CASSIRDRFNSPLHF. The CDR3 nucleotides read TGTGCCAGCAGCATACGGGACCGATTTAATTCACCCCTCCACTTT.

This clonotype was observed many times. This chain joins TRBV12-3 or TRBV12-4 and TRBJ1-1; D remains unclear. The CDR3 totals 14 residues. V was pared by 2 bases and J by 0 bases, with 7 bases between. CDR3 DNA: TGTGCCAGCAGTTTAAGAGGAATGAACACTGAAGCTTTCTTT. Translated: CASSLRGMNTEAFF.

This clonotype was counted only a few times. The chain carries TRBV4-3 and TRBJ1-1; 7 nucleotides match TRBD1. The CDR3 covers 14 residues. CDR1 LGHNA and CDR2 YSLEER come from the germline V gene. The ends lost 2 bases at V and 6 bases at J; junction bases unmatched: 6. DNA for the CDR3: TGCGCCAGCAGCCAACGTACAGGGGTTTCTGAAGCTTTCTTT. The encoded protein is CASSQRTGVSEAFF.

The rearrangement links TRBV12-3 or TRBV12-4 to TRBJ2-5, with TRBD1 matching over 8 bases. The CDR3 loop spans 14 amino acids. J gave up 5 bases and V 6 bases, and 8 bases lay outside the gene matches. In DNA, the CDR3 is TGTGCCAGCAGACGGGACAGGCACACGGAGACCCAGTACTTC. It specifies CASRRDRHTETQYF.

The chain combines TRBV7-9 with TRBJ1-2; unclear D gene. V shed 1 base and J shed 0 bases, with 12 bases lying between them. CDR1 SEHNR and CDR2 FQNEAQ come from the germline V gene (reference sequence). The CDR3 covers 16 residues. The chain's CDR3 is CASSLGRGAANYGYTF. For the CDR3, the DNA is TGTGCCAGCAGCTTAGGACGCGGCGCCGCTAACTATGGCTACACCTTC. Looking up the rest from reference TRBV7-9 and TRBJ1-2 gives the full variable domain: DTGVSQNPRHKITKRGQNVTFRCDPISEHNRLYWYRQTLGQGPEFLTYFQNEAQLEKSRLLSDRFSAERPKGSFSTLEIQRTEQGDSAMYLCASSLGRGAANYGYTFGSGTRLTVV.

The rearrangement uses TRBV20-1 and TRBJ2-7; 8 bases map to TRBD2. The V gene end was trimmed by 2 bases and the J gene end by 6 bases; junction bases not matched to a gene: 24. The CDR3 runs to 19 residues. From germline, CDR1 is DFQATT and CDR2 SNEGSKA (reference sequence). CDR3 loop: CSARPEPRAGGAQLGEQYF. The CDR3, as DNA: TGCAGTGCTAGACCTGAACCTCGTGCGGGGGGCGCCCAGCTCGGCGAGCAGTACTTC.

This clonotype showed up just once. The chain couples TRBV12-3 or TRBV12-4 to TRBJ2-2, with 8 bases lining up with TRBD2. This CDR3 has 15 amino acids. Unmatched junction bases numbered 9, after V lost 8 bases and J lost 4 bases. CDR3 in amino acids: CASLIAGTFTGELFF. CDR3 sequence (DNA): TGTGCCAGCTTGATAGCGGGGACATTCACCGGGGAGCTGTTTTTT.

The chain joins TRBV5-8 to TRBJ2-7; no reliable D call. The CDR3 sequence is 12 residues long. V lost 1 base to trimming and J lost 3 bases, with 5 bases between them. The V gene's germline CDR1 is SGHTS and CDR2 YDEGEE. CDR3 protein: CASSLQDYEQYF. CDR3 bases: TGTGCCAGCAGCTTGCAGGACTACGAGCAGTACTTC.

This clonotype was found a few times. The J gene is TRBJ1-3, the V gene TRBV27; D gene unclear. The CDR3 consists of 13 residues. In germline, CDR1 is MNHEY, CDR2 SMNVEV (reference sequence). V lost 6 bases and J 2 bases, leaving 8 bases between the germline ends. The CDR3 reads CASSSVAGNTIYF. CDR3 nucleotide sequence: TGTGCCAGCAGCTCCGTCGCTGGAAACACCATATATTTT.

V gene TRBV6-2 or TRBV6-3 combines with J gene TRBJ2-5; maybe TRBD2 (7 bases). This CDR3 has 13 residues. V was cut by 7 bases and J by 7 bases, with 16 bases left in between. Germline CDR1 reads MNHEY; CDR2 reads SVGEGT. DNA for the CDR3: TGTGCCAGCACGACGGGGGGCCTCGGGACCCAGTACTTC. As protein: CASTTGGLGTQYF.

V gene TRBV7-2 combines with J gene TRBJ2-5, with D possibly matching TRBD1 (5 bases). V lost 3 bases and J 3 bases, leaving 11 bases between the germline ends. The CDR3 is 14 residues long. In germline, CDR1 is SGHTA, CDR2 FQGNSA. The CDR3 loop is CASSLFDRKETQYF. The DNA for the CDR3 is TGTGCCAGCAGCTTGTTTGACAGAAAAGAGACCCAGTACTTC. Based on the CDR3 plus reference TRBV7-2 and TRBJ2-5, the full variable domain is GAGVSQSPSNKVTEKGKDVELRCDPISGHTALYWYRQSLGQGLEFLIYFQGNSAPDKSGLPSDRFSAERTGGSVSTLTIQRTQQEDSAVYLCASSLFDRKETQYFGPGTRLLVL.

The CDR3 protein is CASGNTLEGYGYTF. In nucleotides, the CDR3 is TGTGCCAGCGGTAACACCCTTGAGGGCTATGGCTACACCTTC. The chain couples TRBV7-9 to TRBJ1-2; D call uncertain. The CDR3 sequence is 14 residues long. In germline, CDR1 is SEHNR, CDR2 FQNEAQ (reference sequence). V was cut by 8 bases and J by 4 bases, with 17 bases left in between.

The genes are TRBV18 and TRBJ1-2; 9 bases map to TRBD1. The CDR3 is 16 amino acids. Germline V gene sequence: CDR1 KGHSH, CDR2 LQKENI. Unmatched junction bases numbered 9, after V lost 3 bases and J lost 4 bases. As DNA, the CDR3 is TGTGCCAGCTCACCTGGGACAGGGAGTCGTGGCTATGGCTACACCTTC. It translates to CASSPGTGSRGYGYTF.

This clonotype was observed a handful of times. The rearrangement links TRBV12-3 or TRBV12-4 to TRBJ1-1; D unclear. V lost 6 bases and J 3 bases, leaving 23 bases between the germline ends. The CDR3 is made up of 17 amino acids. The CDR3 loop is CASSPMAGERLHTEAFF. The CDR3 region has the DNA TGTGCCAGCAGCCCCATGGCTGGGGAGAGGTTGCACACTGAAGCTTTCTTT.

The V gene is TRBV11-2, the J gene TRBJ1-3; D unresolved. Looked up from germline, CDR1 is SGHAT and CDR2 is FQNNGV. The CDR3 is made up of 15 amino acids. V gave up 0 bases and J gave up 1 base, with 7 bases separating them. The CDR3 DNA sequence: TGTGCCAGCAGCTTAGAGACACAGTCTGGAAACACCATATATTTT. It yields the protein CASSLETQSGNTIYF.

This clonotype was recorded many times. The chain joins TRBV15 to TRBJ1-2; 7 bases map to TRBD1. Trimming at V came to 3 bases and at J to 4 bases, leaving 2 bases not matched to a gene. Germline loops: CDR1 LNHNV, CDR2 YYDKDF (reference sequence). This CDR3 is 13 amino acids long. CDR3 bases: TGTGCCACCAGCAGGGGACAGACCTATGGCTACACCTTC. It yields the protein CATSRGQTYGYTF.